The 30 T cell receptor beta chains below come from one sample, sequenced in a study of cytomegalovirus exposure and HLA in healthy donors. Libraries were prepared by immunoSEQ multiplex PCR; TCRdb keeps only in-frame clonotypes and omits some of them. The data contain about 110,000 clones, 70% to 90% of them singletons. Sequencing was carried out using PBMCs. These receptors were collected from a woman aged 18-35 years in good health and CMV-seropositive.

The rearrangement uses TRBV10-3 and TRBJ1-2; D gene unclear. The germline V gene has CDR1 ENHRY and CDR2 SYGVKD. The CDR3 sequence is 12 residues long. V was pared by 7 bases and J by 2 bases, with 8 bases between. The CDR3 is CAIMGANYGYTF. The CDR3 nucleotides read TGTGCCATCATGGGAGCCAACTATGGCTACACCTTC.

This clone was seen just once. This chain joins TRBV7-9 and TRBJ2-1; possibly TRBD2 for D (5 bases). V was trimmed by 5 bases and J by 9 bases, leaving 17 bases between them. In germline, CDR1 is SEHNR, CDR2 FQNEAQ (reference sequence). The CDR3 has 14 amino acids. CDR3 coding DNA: TGTGCCAGCAGCAAATCACTAGAACCCCCTGAGCAGTTCTTC. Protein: CASSKSLEPPEQFF.

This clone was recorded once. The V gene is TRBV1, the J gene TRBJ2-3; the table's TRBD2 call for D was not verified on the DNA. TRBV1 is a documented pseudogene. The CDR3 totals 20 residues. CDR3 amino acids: CTSSPHPWTSGSCCTDTQYF. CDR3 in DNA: TGCACCAGCAGCCCCCACCCCTGGACTAGCGGGAGCTGTTGCACAGATACGCAGTATTTT.

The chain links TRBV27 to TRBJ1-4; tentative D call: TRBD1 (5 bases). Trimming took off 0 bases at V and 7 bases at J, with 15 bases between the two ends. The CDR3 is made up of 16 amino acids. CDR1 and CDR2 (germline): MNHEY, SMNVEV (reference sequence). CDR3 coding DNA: TGTGCCAGCAGTTTATCGATTGTGGGAAGGGGTGAAAAACTGTTTTTT. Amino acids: CASSLSIVGRGEKLFF.

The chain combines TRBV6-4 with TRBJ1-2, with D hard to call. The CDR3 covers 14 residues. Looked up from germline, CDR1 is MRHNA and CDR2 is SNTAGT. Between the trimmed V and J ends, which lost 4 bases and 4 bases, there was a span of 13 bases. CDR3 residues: CASSAREGGYGYTF. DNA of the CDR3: TGTGCCAGCAGTGCGCGGGAAGGCGGCTATGGCTACACCTTC.

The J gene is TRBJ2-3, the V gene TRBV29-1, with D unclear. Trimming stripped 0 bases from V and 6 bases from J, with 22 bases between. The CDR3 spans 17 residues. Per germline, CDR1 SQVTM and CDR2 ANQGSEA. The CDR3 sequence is CSVEDMTGPLVVDTQYF. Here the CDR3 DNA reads TGCAGCGTTGAAGATATGACGGGTCCCCTAGTTGTCGATACGCAGTATTTT.

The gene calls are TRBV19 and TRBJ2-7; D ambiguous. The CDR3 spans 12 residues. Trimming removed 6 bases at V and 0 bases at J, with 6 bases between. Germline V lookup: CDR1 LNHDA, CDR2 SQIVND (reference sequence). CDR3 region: CASSSSSYEQYF. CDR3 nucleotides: TGTGCCAGTAGCTCGAGCTCCTACGAGCAGTACTTC. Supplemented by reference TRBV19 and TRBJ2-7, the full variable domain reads DGGITQSPKYLFRKEGQNVTLSCEQNLNHDAMYWYRQDPGQGLRLIYYSQIVNDFQKGDIAEGYSVSREKKESFPLTVTSAQKNPTAFYLCASSSSSYEQYFGPGTRLTVT.

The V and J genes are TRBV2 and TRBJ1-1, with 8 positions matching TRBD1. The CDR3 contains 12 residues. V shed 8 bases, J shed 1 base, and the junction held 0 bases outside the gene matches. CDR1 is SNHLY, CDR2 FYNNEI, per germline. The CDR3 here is CASGTGNTEAFF. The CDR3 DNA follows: TGTGCCAGCGGGACAGGGAACACTGAAGCTTTCTTT.

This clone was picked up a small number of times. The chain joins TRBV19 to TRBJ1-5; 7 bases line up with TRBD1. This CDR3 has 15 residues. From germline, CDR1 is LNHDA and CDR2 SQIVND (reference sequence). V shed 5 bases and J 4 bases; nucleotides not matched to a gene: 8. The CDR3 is CASSVQGNLNQPQHF. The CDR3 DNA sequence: TGTGCCAGTAGTGTACAGGGGAATTTAAATCAGCCCCAGCATTTT. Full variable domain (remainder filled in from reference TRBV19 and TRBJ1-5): DGGITQSPKYLFRKEGQNVTLSCEQNLNHDAMYWYRQDPGQGLRLIYYSQIVNDFQKGDIAEGYSVSREKKESFPLTVTSAQKNPTAFYLCASSVQGNLNQPQHFGDGTRLSIL.

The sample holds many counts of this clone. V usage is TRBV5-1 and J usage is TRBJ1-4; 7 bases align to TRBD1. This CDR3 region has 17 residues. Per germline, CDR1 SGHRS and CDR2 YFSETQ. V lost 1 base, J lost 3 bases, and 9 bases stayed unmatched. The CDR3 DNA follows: TGCGCCAGCAGCTTGACGACAGGGTCAGGAGCTAATGAAAAACTGTTTTTT. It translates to CASSLTTGSGANEKLFF. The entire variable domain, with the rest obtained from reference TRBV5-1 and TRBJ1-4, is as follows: KAGVTQTPRYLIKTRGQQVTLSCSPISGHRSVSWYQQTPGQGLQFLFEYFSETQRNKGNFPGRFSGRQFSNSRSEMNVSTLELGDSALYLCASSLTTGSGANEKLFFGSGTQLSVL.

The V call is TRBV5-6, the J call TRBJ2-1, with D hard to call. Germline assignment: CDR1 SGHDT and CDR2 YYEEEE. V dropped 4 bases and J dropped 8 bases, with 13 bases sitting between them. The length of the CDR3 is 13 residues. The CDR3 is CASSRSVVHEQFF. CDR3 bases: TGTGCCAGCAGCCGTTCCGTTGTCCATGAGCAGTTCTTC.

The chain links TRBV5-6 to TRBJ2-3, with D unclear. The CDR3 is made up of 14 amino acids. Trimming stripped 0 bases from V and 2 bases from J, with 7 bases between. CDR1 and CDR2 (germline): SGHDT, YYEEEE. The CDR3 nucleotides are TGTGCCAGCAGCTTGGCTCTATTCACAGATACGCAGTATTTT. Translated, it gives CASSLALFTDTQYF.

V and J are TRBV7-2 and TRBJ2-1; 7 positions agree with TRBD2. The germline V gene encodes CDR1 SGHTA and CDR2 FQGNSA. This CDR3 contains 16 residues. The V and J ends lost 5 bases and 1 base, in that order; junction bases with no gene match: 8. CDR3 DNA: TGTGCCAGCAGCCTCCCCCCGGGGGGTTCCTACAATGAGCAGTTCTTC. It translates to CASSLPPGGSYNEQFF.

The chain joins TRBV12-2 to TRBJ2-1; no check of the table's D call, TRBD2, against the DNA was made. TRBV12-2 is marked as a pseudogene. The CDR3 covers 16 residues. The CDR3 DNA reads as TGTGCAAGTCGCTTAAGTCGGGAGGAGACCGGCAATGAGCAGTTCTTC. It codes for CASRLSREETGNEQFF.

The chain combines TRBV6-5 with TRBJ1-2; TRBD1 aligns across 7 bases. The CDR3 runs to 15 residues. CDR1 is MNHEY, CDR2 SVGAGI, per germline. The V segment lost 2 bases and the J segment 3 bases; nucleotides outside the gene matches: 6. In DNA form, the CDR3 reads TGTGCCAGCAGTTACAGGGGGCGCCTCTACTATGGCTACACCTTC. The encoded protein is CASSYRGRLYYGYTF.

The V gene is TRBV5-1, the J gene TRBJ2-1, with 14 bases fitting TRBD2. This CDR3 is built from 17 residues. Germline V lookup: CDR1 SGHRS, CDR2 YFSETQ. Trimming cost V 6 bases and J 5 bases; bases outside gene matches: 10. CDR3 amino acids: CASNPGTSGRGDNEQFF. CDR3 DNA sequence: TGCGCCAGCAACCCCGGGACTAGCGGGAGAGGGGACAATGAGCAGTTCTTC.

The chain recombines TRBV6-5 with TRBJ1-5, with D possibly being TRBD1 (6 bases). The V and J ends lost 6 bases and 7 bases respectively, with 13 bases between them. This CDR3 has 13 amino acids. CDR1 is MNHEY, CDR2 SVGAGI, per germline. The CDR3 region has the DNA TGTGCCAGCAGCCCTGGACAGAGGCAGCCCCAGCATTTT. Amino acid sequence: CASSPGQRQPQHF.

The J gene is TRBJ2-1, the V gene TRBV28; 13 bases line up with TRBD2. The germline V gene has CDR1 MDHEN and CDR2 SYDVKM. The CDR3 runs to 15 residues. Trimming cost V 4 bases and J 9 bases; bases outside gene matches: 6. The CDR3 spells CASSSTSGGAFEQFF. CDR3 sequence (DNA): TGTGCCAGCAGTTCTACTAGCGGGGGGGCCTTTGAGCAGTTCTTC. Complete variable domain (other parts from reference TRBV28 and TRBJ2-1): DVKVTQSSRYLVKRTGEKVFLECVQDMDHENMFWYRQDPGLGLRLIYFSYDVKMKEKGDIPEGYSVSREKKERFSLILESASTNQTSMYLCASSSTSGGAFEQFFGPGTRLTVL.

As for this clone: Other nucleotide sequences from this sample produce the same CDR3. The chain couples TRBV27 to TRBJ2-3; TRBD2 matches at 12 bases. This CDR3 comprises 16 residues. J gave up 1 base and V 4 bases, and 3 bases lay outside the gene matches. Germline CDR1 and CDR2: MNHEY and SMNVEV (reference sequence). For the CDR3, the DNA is TGTGCCAGCAGTTCTAGACTAGCGGGAGGCACAGATACGCAGTATTTT. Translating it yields CASSSRLAGGTDTQYF.

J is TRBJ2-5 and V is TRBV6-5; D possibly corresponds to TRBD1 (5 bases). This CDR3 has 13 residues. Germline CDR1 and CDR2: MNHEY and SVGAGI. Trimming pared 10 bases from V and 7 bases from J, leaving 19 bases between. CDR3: CATTPGRAGTQYF. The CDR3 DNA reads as TGTGCCACCACCCCGGGCAGGGCCGGGACCCAGTACTTC.

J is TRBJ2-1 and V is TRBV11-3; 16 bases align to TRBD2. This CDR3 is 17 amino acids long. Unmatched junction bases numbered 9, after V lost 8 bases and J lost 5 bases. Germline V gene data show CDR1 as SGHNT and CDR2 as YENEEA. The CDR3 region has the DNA TGTGCCAGCTCCCTGGGGACTAGCGGGAGGGTCAACAATGAGCAGTTCTTC. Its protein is CASSLGTSGRVNNEQFF. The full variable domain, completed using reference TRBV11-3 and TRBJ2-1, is EAGVVQSPRYKIIEKKQPVAFWCNPISGHNTLYWYLQNLGQGPELLIRYENEEAVDDSQLPKDRFSAERLKGVDSTLKIQPAELGDSAVYLCASSLGTSGRVNNEQFFGPGTRLTVL.

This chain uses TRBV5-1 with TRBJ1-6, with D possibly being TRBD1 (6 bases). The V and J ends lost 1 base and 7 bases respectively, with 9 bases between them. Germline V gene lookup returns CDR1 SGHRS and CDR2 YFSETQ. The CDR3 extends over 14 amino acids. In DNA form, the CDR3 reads TGCGCCAGCAGCTTGCAAACAGGGAATTCACCCCTCCACTTT. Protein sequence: CASSLQTGNSPLHF.

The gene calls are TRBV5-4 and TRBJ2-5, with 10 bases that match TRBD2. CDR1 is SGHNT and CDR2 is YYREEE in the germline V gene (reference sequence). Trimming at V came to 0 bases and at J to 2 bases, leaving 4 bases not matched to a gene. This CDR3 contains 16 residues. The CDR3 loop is CASSLGISGGQETQYF. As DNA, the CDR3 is TGTGCCAGCAGCTTGGGCATTAGCGGGGGGCAAGAGACCCAGTACTTC.

The CDR3 loop reads CASTIGQAADTQYF. The CDR3 coding sequence is TGTGCCAGTACCATAGGACAGGCGGCAGATACGCAGTATTTT. The genes are TRBV19 and TRBJ2-3, with 7 nucleotides matching TRBD1. Looked up from germline, CDR1 is LNHDA and CDR2 is SQIVND (reference sequence). Trimming cost V 7 bases and J 4 bases; bases outside gene matches: 8. CDR3 length: 14 residues.

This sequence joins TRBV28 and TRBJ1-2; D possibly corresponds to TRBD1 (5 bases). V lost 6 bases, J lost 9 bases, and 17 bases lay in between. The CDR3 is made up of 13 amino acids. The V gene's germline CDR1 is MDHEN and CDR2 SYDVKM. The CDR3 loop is CASRHSSKGSYTF. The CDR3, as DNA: TGTGCCAGCAGACACAGCAGTAAGGGGAGCTACACCTTC.

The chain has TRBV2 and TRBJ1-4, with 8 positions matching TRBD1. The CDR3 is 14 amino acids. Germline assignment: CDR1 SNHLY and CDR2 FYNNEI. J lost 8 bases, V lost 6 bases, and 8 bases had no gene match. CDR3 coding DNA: TGTGCCAGCAGGGGGACAGGAGGACGAGAAAAACTGTTTTTT. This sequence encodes CASRGTGGREKLFF.

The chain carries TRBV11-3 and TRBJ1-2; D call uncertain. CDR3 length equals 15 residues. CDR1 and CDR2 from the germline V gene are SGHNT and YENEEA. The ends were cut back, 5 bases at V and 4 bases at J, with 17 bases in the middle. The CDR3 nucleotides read TGTGCCAGCAGCCAAGGCCCTTACCGGGGCTATGGCTACACCTTC. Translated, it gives CASSQGPYRGYGYTF.

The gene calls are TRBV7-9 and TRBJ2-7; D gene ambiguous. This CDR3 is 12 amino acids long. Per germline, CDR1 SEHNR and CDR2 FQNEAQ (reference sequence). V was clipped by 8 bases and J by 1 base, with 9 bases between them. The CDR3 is CASRSTSYEQYF. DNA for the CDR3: TGTGCCAGCCGAAGTACTTCCTACGAGCAGTACTTC. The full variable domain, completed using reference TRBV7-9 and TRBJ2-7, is DTGVSQNPRHKITKRGQNVTFRCDPISEHNRLYWYRQTLGQGPEFLTYFQNEAQLEKSRLLSDRFSAERPKGSFSTLEIQRTEQGDSAMYLCASRSTSYEQYFGPGTRLTVT.

CDR3 protein: CAMVGGSRLGTEAFF. The CDR3 nucleotides are TGTGCCATGGTCGGGGGGTCAAGGCTCGGCACTGAAGCTTTCTTT. The rearrangement links TRBV2 to TRBJ1-1; weak D call: TRBD1 (5 bases). The V and J ends lost 10 bases and 4 bases respectively, with 22 bases between them. CDR1 and CDR2 (germline): SNHLY, FYNNEI. This CDR3 region has 15 residues.

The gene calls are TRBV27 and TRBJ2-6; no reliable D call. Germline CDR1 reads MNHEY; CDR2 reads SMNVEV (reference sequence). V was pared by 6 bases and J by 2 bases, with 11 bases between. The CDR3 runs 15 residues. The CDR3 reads CASSPIPPGANVLTF. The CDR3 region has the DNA TGTGCCAGCAGCCCTATTCCCCCTGGGGCCAACGTCCTGACTTTC.